This TCR beta chain was recovered during a study of siplizumab effects on memory and regulatory T cells. Whole-study findings and limits: Left unconfirmed was the suppressive function of proliferating Tregs from siplizumab cultures.

Germline CDR1 is ENHRY and CDR2 is SYGVKD. V was pared by 4 bases and J by 0 bases, with 10 bases between. This CDR3 has 15 residues. Produced via immunoSEQ multiplex PCR; TCRdb's table is partial and in-frame only. The sample lists roughly 100,000 clones; approximately 94% were seen once. About this clone: Antigen: not known.

The TCR comes from a human donor in good health. Material for sequencing was CD4+ T cells sorted from blood. The chain joins TRBV10-3 to TRBJ2-1; D is ambiguous. For the CDR3, the DNA is TGTGCCATCAGTGCCCCTTGGCCCTCCTACAATGAGCAGTTCTTC. The encoded protein is CAISAPWPSYNEQFF.